This is a list of T cell receptor beta chains from one sample in a study of cytomegalovirus exposure and HLA in healthy donors. Sequencing used immunoSEQ multiplex PCR; TCRdb keeps in-frame clones, though not all of them. The sample records roughly 100,000 clones, about 71% being singletons. Sequencing was carried out using PBMCs. The origin of the receptors is a woman between 50 and 59 years old in good health and CMV-seronegative. Each CDR3 is given with its conserved first and last residue. Each record gives: J gene, V gene, clone size, D gene, CDR3 DNA, CDR3 protein. D genes are given only for firm matches. Clone sizes are given selectively: once, few, many, or a class where the clone is expanded.

J: TRBJ2-7; V: TRBV7-9; size: NA; D: TRBD2; DNA: TGTGCCAGCAGCTTAGGCGAGGGACTACGCTCCCCCTACGAGCAGTACTTC; CDR3: CASSLGEGLRSPYEQYF
J: TRBJ2-5; V: TRBV6-5; size: NA; D: NA; DNA: TGTGCCAGCAGTACCAGGGGTCAAGAGACCCAGTACTTC; CDR3: CASSTRGQETQYF
J: TRBJ2-1; V: TRBV2; size: NA; D: NA; DNA: TGTGCCAGCAGTGGTCGGGACATTGACAATGAGCAGTTCTTC; CDR3: CASSGRDIDNEQFF
J: TRBJ2-3; V: TRBV7-2; size: NA; D: NA; DNA: TGTGCCAGCAGCTTCCGGGACTTCCGCACAGATACGCAGTATTTT; CDR3: CASSFRDFRTDTQYF
J: TRBJ1-4; V: TRBV2; size: NA; D: TRBD1; DNA: TGTGCCAGCAGTGAGGCGGGACAGGGTGAAAAACTGTTTTTT; CDR3: CASSEAGQGEKLFF
J: TRBJ1-1; V: TRBV18; size: few; D: NA; DNA: TGTGCCAGCTCACCAAGTATAGGGGCCGAGGCTTTCTTT; CDR3: CASSPSIGAEAFF
J: TRBJ1-3; V: TRBV10-2; size: NA; D: NA; DNA: TGCGCCAGCAGCTCAACAGGGTTTGGAAACACCATATATTTT; CDR3: CASSSTGFGNTIYF
J: TRBJ2-7; V: TRBV7-9; size: NA; D: NA; DNA: TGTTCCAGCAGCCCGGACAACTACGAGCAGTACTTC; CDR3: CSSSPDNYEQYF
J: TRBJ2-2; V: TRBV6-4; size: NA; D: NA; DNA: TGTGCCAGCAGACTAAATAGCGGGAACACCGGGGAGCTGTTTTTT; CDR3: CASRLNSGNTGELFF
J: TRBJ2-1; V: TRBV6-6; size: few; D: TRBD2; DNA: TGTGCCAGCAGTTACGGCGGGGGGAACCTCGCTGAGCAGTTCTTC; CDR3: CASSYGGGNLAEQFF
J: TRBJ2-1; V: TRBV6-5; size: NA; D: NA; DNA: TGTGCCAGCAGTCCGCGGGTGCTCAATGAGCAGTTCTTC; CDR3: CASSPRVLNEQFF
J: TRBJ2-3; V: TRBV25-1; size: once; D: NA; DNA: TGTGCCAGCAGTGAGGCAGGGGATTACACAGATACGCAGTATTTT; CDR3: CASSEAGDYTDTQYF
J: TRBJ1-2; V: TRBV5-1; size: few; D: TRBD1; DNA: TGCGCCAGCAGCTTGGACGGGGACAGGGCCGATGGCTACACCTTC; CDR3: CASSLDGDRADGYTF
J: TRBJ2-1; V: TRBV6-6; size: few; D: NA; DNA: TGTGCCAGCATGGCTGCGGGAATCAATGAGCAGTTCTTC; CDR3: CASMAAGINEQFF
J: TRBJ2-1; V: TRBV20-1; size: few; D: NA; DNA: TGCAGTGCTAGAGTAGCAAATGAGCAGTTCTTC; CDR3: CSARVANEQFF
J: TRBJ2-1; V: TRBV29-1; size: NA; D: NA; DNA: TGCAGCGCGGGGGACTTAAACAATGAGCAGTTCTTC; CDR3: CSAGDLNNEQFF
J: TRBJ1-1; V: TRBV6-5; size: NA; D: TRBD1; DNA: TGTGCCAGCAGTACACCAGGGGGCGGCACTGAAGCTTTCTTT; CDR3: CASSTPGGGTEAFF
J: TRBJ1-2; V: TRBV10-2; size: NA; D: TRBD1; DNA: TGCGCCAGCGGGACAGTCTATGGCTACACCTTC; CDR3: CASGTVYGYTF
J: TRBJ2-1; V: TRBV6-4; size: NA; D: TRBD2; DNA: TGTGCCAGCAGTGTAATACCTAGCGGGAGCTTGGCCTACAATGAGCAGTTCTTC; CDR3: CASSVIPSGSLAYNEQFF
J: TRBJ1-5; V: TRBV5-1; size: NA; D: NA; DNA: TGCGCCAGCAGCTTGGCCGGGAGGATCAATCAGCCCCAGCATTTT; CDR3: CASSLAGRINQPQHF
J: TRBJ1-5; V: TRBV19; size: NA; D: NA; DNA: TGTGCCAGTAGCCCCACAGGAGGCAATCAGCCCCAGCATTTT; CDR3: CASSPTGGNQPQHF
J: TRBJ2-3; V: TRBV10-3; size: NA; D: NA; DNA: TGTGCCATCCGGCAGGGCACAGATACGCAGTATTTT; CDR3: CAIRQGTDTQYF
J: TRBJ2-7; V: TRBV4-1; size: few; D: NA; DNA: TGCGCCAGCAGCCAACTAGGGGGCTCCTACGAGCAGTACTTC; CDR3: CASSQLGGSYEQYF
J: TRBJ1-2; V: TRBV7-9; size: NA; D: NA; DNA: TGTGCCAGCAGCTTATGGTTAACGACAGCTACTAACTATGGCTACACCTTC; CDR3: CASSLWLTTATNYGYTF
J: TRBJ1-2; V: TRBV27; size: NA; D: NA; DNA: TGTGCCAGCAGCTATAGCGGGACGGATGGCTACACCTTC; CDR3: CASSYSGTDGYTF
J: TRBJ1-5; V: TRBV19; size: NA; D: NA; DNA: TGTGCCAGTAGTATGTTTGGCTTGGGCTCTGATCAGCCCCAGCATTTT; CDR3: CASSMFGLGSDQPQHF
J: TRBJ1-1; V: TRBV7-2; size: NA; D: NA; DNA: TGTGCCAGCAGCTCTTGGACATGGGGCACTGAAGCTTTCTTT; CDR3: CASSSWTWGTEAFF
J: TRBJ1-2; V: TRBV6-5; size: NA; D: NA; DNA: TGTGCCAGCAGTTCCCCAGGGGTTTATGGCTACACCTTC; CDR3: CASSSPGVYGYTF
J: TRBJ1-1; V: TRBV7-9; size: NA; D: TRBD1; DNA: TGTGCCAGCAGCTTGGGCGCAGGGGGCGCTGGGAACACTGAAGCTTTCTTT; CDR3: CASSLGAGGAGNTEAFF
J: TRBJ2-3; V: TRBV5-1; size: NA; D: NA; DNA: TGCGCCAGCTGTCACACAGATACGCAGTATTTT; CDR3: CASCHTDTQYF
J: TRBJ1-6; V: TRBV18; size: NA; D: TRBD1; DNA: TGTGCCAGCTCACCACAGGACAGGTATTCACCCCTCCACTTT; CDR3: CASSPQDRYSPLHF
J: TRBJ2-5; V: TRBV5-1; size: few; D: TRBD1; DNA: TGCGCCAGCAGCTGGGGGACAGCGGAGGAGACCCAGTACTTC; CDR3: CASSWGTAEETQYF
J: TRBJ2-7; V: TRBV18; size: few; D: NA; DNA: TGTGCCAGCTCACCGGCCAACTCCTACGAGCAGTACTTC; CDR3: CASSPANSYEQYF
J: TRBJ2-3; V: TRBV7-2; size: NA; D: TRBD2; DNA: TGTGCCAGCAGCTTAAGGGCTAGCGGGATCTTTTCATTGTCAGATACGCAGTATTTT; CDR3: CASSLRASGIFSLSDTQYF
J: TRBJ2-3; V: TRBV27; size: NA; D: TRBD2; DNA: TGTGCCAGCAGTCGGGGGGGGCCCCCGCTCCGCACAGATACGCAGTATTTT; CDR3: CASSRGGPPLRTDTQYF
J: TRBJ1-2; V: TRBV9; size: few; D: NA; DNA: TGTGCCAGCAGCGTAGGTAGAGGGTCCAACTATGGCTACACCTTC; CDR3: CASSVGRGSNYGYTF
J: TRBJ1-6; V: TRBV7-9; size: NA; D: NA; DNA: TGTGCCAGCAGCTTAACAGGGTTTAATTCACCCCTCCACTTT; CDR3: CASSLTGFNSPLHF
J: TRBJ1-5; V: TRBV6-1; size: few; D: NA; DNA: TGTGCCAGCAGTGAAGCGCGCTTGAACCGTCCCAATCAGCCCCAGCATTTT; CDR3: CASSEARLNRPNQPQHF
J: TRBJ1-5; V: TRBV2; size: few; D: NA; DNA: TGTGCCAGCAGGAAAGACGCGCCGACGGGGTCCCAGCATTTT; CDR3: CASRKDAPTGSQHF
J: TRBJ2-5; V: TRBV4-3; size: NA; D: TRBD2; DNA: TGCGCCAGCAGCCAAGGATCGGGCGGGAGCCAGGGAGAGACCCAGTACTTC; CDR3: CASSQGSGGSQGETQYF
J: TRBJ2-1; V: TRBV11-2; size: NA; D: NA; DNA: TGTGCCAGCAGCTTAATTAACAATGAGCAGTTCTTC; CDR3: CASSLINNEQFF
J: TRBJ2-7; V: TRBV29-1; size: NA; D: NA; DNA: TGCAGCGTTACACAGAGCTACGAGCAGTACTTC; CDR3: CSVTQSYEQYF
J: TRBJ2-7; V: TRBV7-8; size: NA; D: TRBD2; DNA: TGTGCCAGCAGCCCACTAGCGGGGCTCTCCTACGAGCAGTACTTC; CDR3: CASSPLAGLSYEQYF
J: TRBJ1-5; V: TRBV5-6; size: NA; D: TRBD1; DNA: TGTGCCAGCAGCCGGGACAGGGGAATTGGGCAGCCCCAGCATTTT; CDR3: CASSRDRGIGQPQHF
J: TRBJ2-7; V: TRBV5-8; size: NA; D: NA; DNA: TGTGCCAGCAGCTTGGGGCAGGGGCTTTACGAGCAGTACTTC; CDR3: CASSLGQGLYEQYF
J: TRBJ2-2; V: TRBV18; size: NA; D: TRBD1; DNA: TGTGCCAGCTCACCAAGAAGGTCCGGGACAGGGGACACCGGGGAGCTGTTTTTT; CDR3: CASSPRRSGTGDTGELFF
J: TRBJ1-5; V: TRBV18; size: NA; D: NA; DNA: TGTGCCAGCTCACGACGGGATAGCAATCAGCCCCAGCATTTT; CDR3: CASSRRDSNQPQHF
J: TRBJ1-5; V: TRBV11-2; size: NA; D: NA; DNA: TGTGCCAGCAGCCCAGGACAGAGCAATCAGCCCCAGCATTTT; CDR3: CASSPGQSNQPQHF
J: TRBJ2-3; V: TRBV27; size: NA; D: NA; DNA: TGTGCCAGCAGTCGCGGTGCCCATATAATGCCAATAACAGATACGCAGTATTTT; CDR3: CASSRGAHIMPITDTQYF
J: TRBJ1-3; V: TRBV14; size: NA; D: TRBD1; DNA: TGTGCCAGCAGCCAAGTCTTCCGGACAGGGGGCGGCATATATTTT; CDR3: CASSQVFRTGGGIYF
J: TRBJ2-3; V: TRBV10-3; size: NA; D: NA; DNA: TGTGCCACCCAACCGGTGCGCTCCGAGAAGACAGATACGCAGTATTTT; CDR3: CATQPVRSEKTDTQYF
J: TRBJ2-3; V: TRBV4-2; size: NA; D: TRBD2; DNA: TGTGCCAGCAGCCAAGCTTTTCGGACTAGCGGGTACACAGATACGCAGTATTTT; CDR3: CASSQAFRTSGYTDTQYF
J: TRBJ2-7; V: TRBV10-2; size: NA; D: TRBD2; DNA: TGCGCCAGCATGGGCGGGAGGAACTACGAGCAGTACTTC; CDR3: CASMGGRNYEQYF
J: TRBJ2-7; V: TRBV28; size: NA; D: TRBD1; DNA: TGTGCCAGCGTAGGACAGGACTCCTACGAGCAGTACTTC; CDR3: CASVGQDSYEQYF
J: TRBJ1-1; V: TRBV16; size: few; D: NA; DNA: TGTGCCAGCAGCCAATCTATGAGAACAGCTAACACTGAAGCTTTCTTT; CDR3: CASSQSMRTANTEAFF